The 20 T cell receptor beta chains reported below all come from one sample, sequenced in a study of T cells after yellow fever vaccination. TCRdb itself ran the 5' RACE reads through MiXCR, one entry per CDR3 protein. Of roughly 330,000 distinct CDR3 sequences in the sample, roughly 6.8% were seen once. The sequencing here drew on PBMCs, taken roughly 46 days after the first yellow fever vaccination. The receptors stem from a man aged 18 to 30 who received the YFV17D yellow fever vaccine.

In this sample, this clonotype turned up many times. V gene TRBV7-2 combines with J gene TRBJ2-5, with TRBD2 matching over 10 bases. This CDR3 region has 15 residues. Trimming removed 4 bases from V and 0 bases from J; junction bases left unmatched: 2. Germline V gene sequence: CDR1 SGHTA, CDR2 FQGNSA. Written as DNA, the CDR3 is TGTGCCAGCAGCTCTAGCGGGGGAAACCAAGAGACCCAGTACTTC. It encodes CASSSSGGNQETQYF.

The V and J genes are TRBV6-2 or TRBV6-3 and TRBJ2-2, with unresolved D. The CDR3 has 15 residues. V was clipped by 1 base and J by 1 base, with 7 bases between them. Germline loops: CDR1 MNHEY, CDR2 SVGEGT. Here the CDR3 DNA reads TGTGCCAGCAGTTACTATCGAGAGAACACCGGGGAGCTGTTTTTT. Translation: CASSYYRENTGELFF.

This clonotype has just a few counts. This chain joins TRBV3-1 and TRBJ1-2; 11 bases are shared with TRBD1. The V and J ends lost 2 bases and 4 bases, in that order; junction bases with no gene match: 12. Germline CDR1 reads LGHDT; CDR2 reads YNNKEL (reference sequence). The CDR3 is made up of 18 amino acids. The chain's CDR3 is CASSQYFGTGGVGYGYTF. In nucleotides, the CDR3 is TGTGCCAGCAGCCAATACTTCGGGACAGGGGGAGTGGGCTATGGCTACACCTTC.

This clonotype showed up just a few times. This chain connects TRBV5-1 to TRBJ2-3, with D unresolved. Between the trimmed V and J ends, which lost 4 bases and 5 bases, there was a span of 8 bases. This CDR3 contains 12 residues. Germline V gene sequence: CDR1 SGHRS, CDR2 YFSETQ. The CDR3 nucleotides read TGCGCCAGCAGCCCGATTGGAGATACGCAGTATTTT. Translation gives CASSPIGDTQYF.

This clonotype was observed a few times. The chain employs TRBV11-2 and TRBJ2-1, with 12 bases fitting TRBD2. The trim removed 1 base at V and 12 bases at J, leaving 7 bases unmatched. Germline values: CDR1 SGHAT, CDR2 FQNNGV. The CDR3 extends over 15 amino acids. Here the CDR3 reads CASSLGTSGAVGQFF. The DNA for the CDR3 is TGTGCCAGCAGCTTAGGGACTAGCGGGGCCGTGGGGCAGTTCTTC.

The J gene is TRBJ1-1, the V gene TRBV7-2; maybe TRBD1 (5 bases). Trimming removed 5 bases at V and 4 bases at J, with 17 bases between. From germline, CDR1 is SGHTA and CDR2 FQGNSA. The CDR3 runs 15 residues. CDR3 DNA: TGTGCCAGCAGCCCTCGGCAGGGTCTGGGCACTGAAGCTTTCTTT. Amino acids: CASSPRQGLGTEAFF.

This clonotype was counted many times. The V gene is TRBV7-9, the J gene TRBJ2-7; no firm D call. V shed 5 bases and J shed 3 bases, with 8 bases lying between them. In germline, CDR1 is SEHNR, CDR2 FQNEAQ (reference sequence). The CDR3 runs 12 residues. The CDR3 DNA sequence: TGTGCCAGCAGCGCACCGAACTACGAGCAGTACGTC. This gives the protein CASSAPNYEQYV.

The chain has TRBV7-2 and TRBJ1-3; TRBD1 is a possible D gene (5 bases). V lost 6 bases and J 4 bases, leaving 13 bases between the germline ends. Germline V CDR1 and CDR2: SGHTA, FQGNSA. CDR3 size: 14 residues. Written as DNA, the CDR3 is TGTGCCAGCAGTCCACAGGTCGAAGGAAACACCATATATTTT. This sequence encodes CASSPQVEGNTIYF.

There are a few counts of this clonotype. The rearrangement uses TRBV6-5 and TRBJ2-4; D is uncertain. CDR1 and CDR2 from the germline V gene are MNHEY and SVGAGI. CDR3 length: 15 residues. Trimming took 0 bases from V and 2 from J, leaving 8 bases between them. CDR3 coding DNA: TGTGCCAGCAGTTACTCCCGCGGTCCCAAAAACATTCAGTACTTC. Amino acids: CASSYSRGPKNIQYF.

The chain recombines TRBV5-1 with TRBJ2-3, with 8 bases fitting TRBD2. The CDR3 consists of 16 residues. Germline V lookup: CDR1 SGHRS, CDR2 YFSETQ. Unmatched junction bases numbered 3, after V lost 0 bases and J lost 0 bases. CDR3 sequence reads: CASSLARGGSTDTQYF. The CDR3 coding sequence is TGCGCCAGCAGCTTGGCCCGGGGGGGTAGCACAGATACGCAGTATTTT.

This clonotype was found many times. V usage is TRBV12-3 or TRBV12-4 and J usage is TRBJ2-2; D remains unclear. CDR3 size: 15 residues. The V end lost 5 bases, the J end lost 3 bases, and 13 bases lay between the germline ends. The CDR3 DNA follows: TGTGCCAGCAGTCGCCGGGCCCTGGACACCGGGGAGCTGTTTTTT. Encoded protein: CASSRRALDTGELFF.

The chain links TRBV20-1 to TRBJ2-2, with 7 positions matching TRBD1. CDR3 size: 12 residues. J lost 5 bases, V lost 3 bases, and 0 bases had no gene match. CDR1 and CDR2 (germline): DFQATT, SNEGSKA (reference sequence). The DNA for the CDR3 is TGCAGTGCTAGGGACAGGACCGGGGAGCTGTTTTTT. Translating it yields CSARDRTGELFF.

This clonotype was detected a few times. The chain recombines TRBV4-3 with TRBJ2-3, with D hard to call. CDR3 length equals 18 residues. The ends were cut back, 0 bases at V and 0 bases at J, with 16 bases in the middle. CDR1 and CDR2 from the germline V gene are LGHNA and YSLEER. Here the CDR3 DNA reads TGCGCCAGCAGCCAAGATAGGGATTTGGGCACTAGCACAGATACGCAGTATTTT. Its protein product is CASSQDRDLGTSTDTQYF.

The chain couples TRBV10-3 to TRBJ2-5; 8 bases are shared with TRBD2. V was pared by 0 bases and J by 1 base, with 4 bases of the junction left unmatched. Germline V lookup: CDR1 ENHRY, CDR2 SYGVKD. The CDR3 spans 16 residues. CDR3 bases: TGTGCCATCAGTGAGTCGGTAGCGGGGAGCCAAGAGACCCAGTACTTC. It yields the protein CAISESVAGSQETQYF.

V gene TRBV29-1 combines with J gene TRBJ2-3, with no clear D. Germline CDR1 SQVTM, CDR2 ANQGSEA. The CDR3 is 14 amino acids. V was clipped by 6 bases and J by 1 base, with 14 bases between them. CDR3 sequence (DNA): TGCAGCGTGACCCTAGGGCTGGGCACAGATACGCAGTATTTT. Translation gives CSVTLGLGTDTQYF.

The V gene is TRBV4-2, the J gene TRBJ2-4, with 9 bases that match TRBD2. Losses at the gene ends were 3 bases for V and 1 base for J; bases not matched to a gene: 7. CDR1 and CDR2 (germline): LGHNA, YNFKEQ. This CDR3 has 17 amino acids. The CDR3 nucleotides read TGTGCCAGCAGCCAGGGACTAGCAGAGGTGGCCAAAAACATTCAGTACTTC. It is translated as CASSQGLAEVAKNIQYF.

This clonotype was seen a handful of times. The genes are TRBV20-1 and TRBJ2-5; D gene unclear. The CDR3 spans 10 residues. CDR1 is DFQATT and CDR2 is SNEGSKA in the germline V gene (reference sequence). V was clipped by 3 bases and J by 3 bases, with 2 bases between them. DNA for the CDR3: TGCAGTGCTAGCGAAGAGACCCAGTACTTC. It specifies CSASEETQYF.

CDR3 bases: TGTGCCAGCAGCCGGGACAGGGGATCGATCGGGGAGCTGTTTTTT. Translated: CASSRDRGSIGELFF. This rearrangement joins TRBV3-1 to TRBJ2-2; 10 positions match TRBD1. V dropped 4 bases and J dropped 7; count of bases not matched to a gene: 6. Germline V gene lookup returns CDR1 LGHDT and CDR2 YNNKEL (reference sequence). There are 15 residues in the CDR3.

This clonotype was seen repeatedly, ten times or more. The rearrangement links TRBV7-6 to TRBJ2-3; D is uncertain. The length of the CDR3 is 14 residues. Deletions cut 1 base from V and 5 bases from J, with 10 bases between. The germline V gene has CDR1 SGHVS and CDR2 FNYEAQ. The CDR3 here is CASSLGASQDTQYF. Here the CDR3 DNA reads TGTGCCAGCAGCTTAGGGGCTAGTCAAGATACGCAGTATTTT.

The sample holds a few counts of this clonotype. The chain links TRBV12-3 or TRBV12-4 to TRBJ2-2, with D tentatively TRBD1 (6 bases). The CDR3 is 14 residues long. V dropped 6 bases and J dropped 6 bases, with 14 bases sitting between them. This CDR3 is CASSLLQGSGELFF. CDR3 DNA sequence: TGTGCCAGCAGCTTACTCCAGGGGTCCGGGGAGCTGTTTTTT.